What follows are 14 T cell receptor beta chains derived from one specimen sequenced in a study of OX40 agonist ivuxolimab in advanced cancers. The data were produced by immunoSEQ multiplex PCR, yet TCRdb's version contains in-frame clones alone and is incomplete. This sample yields under 50,000 clones, of which 75% to 90% are seen a single time; over 0.35% belongs to the top ten. The sequencing here drew on CD4+ or CD8+ T cells sorted from blood, taken in a trial of the OX40 agonist ivuxolimab. These receptors originate from an adult with an advanced solid tumor such as melanoma, head and neck, liver or kidney cancer.

This clone was seen more than once but under ten times. The chain couples TRBV28 to TRBJ2-3; a possible D gene is TRBD2 (5 bases). Germline V gene sequence: CDR1 MDHEN, CDR2 SYDVKM. The CDR3 is made up of 15 amino acids. V was cut by 5 bases and J by 10 bases, with 22 bases left in between. CDR3 in DNA: TGTGCCAGCAGTCCGTGGAGAGGACTTGAGTTGGCGCAGTATTTT. This encodes CASSPWRGLELAQYF.

CDR3: CASNNIPLTGGYTF. The CDR3 DNA follows: TGCGCCAGCAACAATATCCCCCTTACGGGGGGCTACACCTTC. This chain joins TRBV5-1 and TRBJ1-2, with D hard to call. Germline-derived CDR1 and CDR2 are SGHRS and YFSETQ. This CDR3 comprises 14 residues. Trimming pared 6 bases from V and 8 bases from J, leaving 20 bases between.

This clone was found once. J is TRBJ1-2 and V is TRBV20-1; TRBD1 aligns across 7 bases. This CDR3 comprises 11 residues. V was pared by 6 bases and J by 7 bases, with 5 bases of the junction left unmatched. Per germline, CDR1 DFQATT and CDR2 SNEGSKA (reference sequence). This CDR3 is CSADREPGYTF. The CDR3 DNA reads as TGCAGTGCAGACAGGGAGCCTGGCTACACCTTC.

The chain combines TRBV9 with TRBJ2-2; no definite D call. The V end was cut by 4 bases, the J end by 1 base, with 14 bases between. This CDR3 region has 16 residues. In germline, CDR1 is SGDLS, CDR2 YYNGEE. This chain's CDR3 is CASSSGRAKNTGELFF. In DNA, the CDR3 is TGTGCCAGCAGCTCGGGCCGGGCGAAGAACACCGGGGAGCTGTTTTTT.

V gene TRBV10-3 combines with J gene TRBJ1-5; 7 bases agree with TRBD1. The germline V gene encodes CDR1 ENHRY and CDR2 SYGVKD. Germline trimming cut 0 bases from V and 5 bases from J; bases unmatched to any gene: 4. The CDR3 covers 15 residues. CDR3 DNA: TGTGCCATCAGTGAGTCCGACAGGGAATATCAGCCCCAGCATTTT. This sequence encodes CAISESDREYQPQHF.

A single count supports this clone. The V gene is TRBV4-2, the J gene TRBJ2-5, with 8 bases matching TRBD2. Germline CDR1 reads LGHNA; CDR2 reads YNFKEQ. J gave up 6 bases and V 1 base, and 4 bases lay outside the gene matches. The CDR3 is made up of 14 amino acids. The CDR3 sequence: CASSQAGGGQTQYF. CDR3 nucleotide sequence: TGTGCCAGCAGCCAAGCGGGGGGGGGTCAGACCCAGTACTTC.

This sequence joins TRBV14 and TRBJ1-1; 10 nucleotides agree with TRBD1. CDR3 length: 15 residues. J was trimmed by 7 bases and V by 3 bases; bases with no gene match: 8. The germline V gene encodes CDR1 SGHDN and CDR2 FVKESK. The CDR3 region has the DNA TGTGCCAGCAGCCACCCGGGACAGGGGCTTTTTGAAGCTTTCTTT. Its protein product is CASSHPGQGLFEAFF.

The V call is TRBV19, the J call TRBJ1-5; D is unclear. Trimming took 2 bases from V and 7 from J, leaving 15 bases between them. CDR3 length: 15 residues. CDR1 is LNHDA and CDR2 is SQIVND in the germline V gene (reference sequence). The CDR3 nucleotides are TGTGCCAGTAGTATATGGTCTTGGGGTTACCAGCCCCAGCATTTT. Translation gives CASSIWSWGYQPQHF. The full variable domain, its missing parts supplied by reference TRBV19 and TRBJ1-5, is DGGITQSPKYLFRKEGQNVTLSCEQNLNHDAMYWYRQDPGQGLRLIYYSQIVNDFQKGDIAEGYSVSREKKESFPLTVTSAQKNPTAFYLCASSIWSWGYQPQHFGDGTRLSIL.

V usage is TRBV11-2 and J usage is TRBJ2-3; 7 nucleotides match TRBD2. This CDR3 is built from 14 residues. V lost 7 bases, J lost 4 bases, and 8 bases stayed unmatched. Looked up from germline, CDR1 is SGHAT and CDR2 is FQNNGV. Here the CDR3 DNA reads TGTGCCAGCAACCGGGTGGGAGGGCCAGATACGCAGTATTTT. Protein product: CASNRVGGPDTQYF.

The chain employs TRBV9 and TRBJ1-1; D not resolved. CDR3 length: 14 amino acids. Germline V gives CDR1 SGDLS, CDR2 YYNGEE. V lost 0 bases and J 0 bases, leaving 6 bases between the germline ends. The CDR3 DNA reads TGTGCCAGCAGCGTAGCCAGCATGAACACTGAAGCTTTCTTT. Amino acid sequence: CASSVASMNTEAFF.

This chain uses TRBV4-1 with TRBJ1-2, with 9 positions matching TRBD1. The CDR3 runs to 15 residues. Germline lookup yields CDR1 MGHRA and CDR2 YSYEKL. J was trimmed by 5 bases and V by 3 bases; bases with no gene match: 7. In DNA, the CDR3 is TGCGCCAGCAGCCAGAGGACAGGGGCAATATATGGCTACACCTTC. Amino acids: CASSQRTGAIYGYTF.

V is TRBV4-1 and J is TRBJ2-7; 7 positions agree with TRBD2. The CDR3 consists of 13 residues. In germline, CDR1 is MGHRA, CDR2 YSYEKL. The J segment lost 9 bases and the V segment lost 4 bases, leaving 9 bases of the junction unmatched. The CDR3 nucleotides are TGCGCCAGCAGCCCTCCGGGAGGCAATCGGCAGTACTTC. Translated: CASSPPGGNRQYF.

Only a few counts were recorded for this clone. The chain combines TRBV30 with TRBJ2-3, with D possibly called TRBD1 or TRBD2 (5 bases each). The CDR3 is 14 amino acids. The V end was cut by 0 bases, the J end by 2 bases, with 9 bases between. The germline V gene encodes CDR1 GTSNPN and CDR2 SVGIG (reference sequence). The CDR3 sequence: CAWSVRGFTDTQYF. In DNA, the CDR3 is TGTGCCTGGAGTGTACGGGGCTTCACAGATACGCAGTATTTT.

For the CDR3, the DNA is TGTGCCAGCAGCCCTGGAACAGGTAACTCCTACGAGCAGTACTTC. This translates into CASSPGTGNSYEQYF. The gene calls are TRBV5-4 and TRBJ2-7; a weak D match, TRBD1 (5 bases). CDR3 size: 15 residues. CDR1 is SGHNT and CDR2 is YYREEE in the germline V gene (reference sequence). V gave up 4 bases and J gave up 0 bases, with 14 bases separating them.